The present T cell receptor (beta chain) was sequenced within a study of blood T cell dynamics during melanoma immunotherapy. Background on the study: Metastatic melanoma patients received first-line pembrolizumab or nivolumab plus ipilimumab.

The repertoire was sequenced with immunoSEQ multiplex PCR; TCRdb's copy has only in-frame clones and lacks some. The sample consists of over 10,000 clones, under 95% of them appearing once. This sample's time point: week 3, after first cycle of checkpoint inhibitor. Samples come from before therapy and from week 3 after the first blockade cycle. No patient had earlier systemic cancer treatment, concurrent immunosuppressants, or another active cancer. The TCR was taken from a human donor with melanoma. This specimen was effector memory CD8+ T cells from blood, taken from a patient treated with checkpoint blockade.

In DNA, the CDR3 is TGTGCCAGCAGTTTCGACGCCGGCGGCATCTTAGAAGCTTTCTTT. This translates into CASSFDAGGILEAFF. The chain combines TRBV7-9 with TRBJ1-1; unclear D gene. This CDR3 region has 15 residues. CDR1 and CDR2 from the germline V gene are SEHNR and FQNEAQ (reference sequence). Deletions cut 6 bases from V and 8 bases from J, with 22 bases between.